This T cell receptor beta chain appears in the sequencing data of a study of metastatic and nonmetastatic thyroid tumors (dated by TCRdb to between 2020 and 2021). A note on the overall study: Repertoires were compared across peripheral blood and tumor or nodule tissue samples from malignant and benign thyroid patients. What the study reported, not specific to this receptor: In both blood and tumor samples, TCR beta diversity was reported to be significantly higher in malignant tumors than in benign nodules.

The library was prepared using PCR. Sequencing took place on an Illumina HiSeq 4000. High-throughput sequencing was used to profile the TCR beta-chain CDR3 region of every patient. For the original study's pipeline: Drawing on CDR3 differences between clinicopathological groups, the researchers built a classifier meant to tell apart patients with distant-metastatic papillary thyroid cancer. Repertoire diversity was assessed with the Shannon index, and tumor-blood repertoire similarity with the Morisita-Horn index. The public sequencing data were trimmed at Q25 with fastp and processed into clonotypes with MiXCR by TCRdb, which kept only in-frame beta chains. The V and J calls follow TCRdb's processing rather than the paper's. The sample table contains 40,000 to 50,000 clones; only one count was recorded for 9% to 13% of them. Approximately 9.1% of the sample is held by the ten biggest clonotypes.

With regard to this clone: What this receptor recognizes is not known. This could be a read error, since a much larger clone is one nucleotide away.

None of the patients had been given any treatment before thyroid surgery. Patient clinical samples collected from about 2011 to 2018 were retrospectively analysed using T-cell receptor beta sequencing. The sequencing sample was made of blood. This TCR was sampled from a male donor with papillary thyroid cancer or a benign thyroid nodule (not recorded which). Some clones in this sample may be carry-over from other donors' samples.

The DNA sequence is as follows: TGTGCCAGCAGCTTAGGAGCGGGAGAATCCAATGAGCAGTTCTTC. It translates to CASSLGAGESNEQFF. The rearrangement combines TRBV11-2 with TRBJ2-1; 8 bases in between match TRBD2. Including the terminal cysteine and phenylalanine, the CDR3 comprises 15 residues. Solely the CDR3 DNA is kept, with 45 bases framed from the first base. After removal of 1 base from V and 6 bases from J, the junction retains 5 bases not matched to a gene. CDR1 is given as SGHAT and CDR2 as FQNNGV, both from the germline V gene.